The next 23 T cell receptor beta chains were all read from a single sample in a study of T-cell reconstitution after alpha-beta-depleted transplantation in children. The TCRbeta library was prepared with unique molecular identifiers. MiXCR, applied by TCRdb to the PCR reads, yields one record per CDR3 protein. Altogether 200,000 or so distinct CDR3 sequences are present, about 6% being singletons, with the ten largest covering roughly 4.5%. Source: PBMCs, taken before TCRalphabeta/CD19-depleted stem cell transplant. These receptors came from a girl under two years old with combined immunodeficiency, due to receive a stem cell transplant.

This clonotype was seen many times. This chain joins TRBV11-2 and TRBJ2-1, with 7 bases identical to TRBD2. Looked up from germline, CDR1 is SGHAT and CDR2 is FQNNGV. V lost 1 base and J lost 5; bases outside the gene matches: 5. This CDR3 region has 15 residues. CDR3 amino acids: CASSLGASGHNEQFF. The CDR3 DNA is TGTGCCAGCAGCTTAGGTGCTAGCGGCCACAATGAGCAGTTCTTC. Full variable domain (rest looked up from reference TRBV11-2 and TRBJ2-1): EAGVAQSPRYKIIEKRQSVAFWCNPISGHATLYWYQQILGQGPKLLIQFQNNGVVDDSQLPKDRFSAERLKGVDSTLKIQPAKLEDSAVYLCASSLGASGHNEQFFGPGTRLTVL.

The chain recombines TRBV2 with TRBJ2-7, with D uncertain. Per germline, CDR1 SNHLY and CDR2 FYNNEI. The CDR3 has 14 residues. V lost 5 bases and J 3 bases, leaving 14 bases between the germline ends. CDR3 protein: CASSPYWADYEQYF. As DNA, the CDR3 is TGTGCCAGCAGTCCCTATTGGGCGGACTACGAGCAGTACTTC.

This clonotype was counted only a few times. The CDR3 is CASSDQTATDTQYF. The CDR3 DNA reads TGTGCCAGCAGCGACCAGACAGCGACAGATACGCAGTATTTT. This sequence joins TRBV7-9 and TRBJ2-3, with a possible D match to TRBD1 (5 bases). Trimming took 5 bases from V and 3 from J, leaving 12 bases between them. The CDR3 spans 14 residues. In germline, CDR1 is SEHNR, CDR2 FQNEAQ (reference sequence).

This clonotype was seen a handful of times. The J gene is TRBJ2-2, the V gene TRBV5-1; TRBD2 is a possible D gene (6 bases). From germline, CDR1 is SGHRS and CDR2 YFSETQ. The germline V and J ends were trimmed by 6 bases and 3 bases, with 15 bases remaining between them. The CDR3 has 15 residues. The CDR3 DNA reads as TGCGCCAGCAAGTGGGGCGGGATCTACACCGGGGAGCTGTTTTTT. Protein product: CASKWGGIYTGELFF.

In this sample, this clonotype turned up many times. The CDR3 DNA reads TGCGCCAGCAGTGCCGATACGCAGTATTTT. This translates into CASSADTQYF. The chain joins TRBV10-2 to TRBJ2-3; D gene unclear. V lost 4 bases to trimming and J lost 6 bases, with 2 bases between them. The length of the CDR3 is 10 residues. Germline V gives CDR1 WSHSY, CDR2 SAAADI.

This clonotype occurred many times. V gene TRBV11-3 combines with J gene TRBJ2-7, with no clear D. The CDR3 length is 16 residues. V lost 1 base to trimming and J lost 2 bases, with 15 bases between them. Germline V gene data show CDR1 as SGHNT and CDR2 as YENEEA. The CDR3 sequence: CASSLGGPQTPYEQYF. DNA of the CDR3: TGTGCCAGCAGCTTAGGTGGGCCCCAAACACCCTACGAGCAGTACTTC.

In this sample, this clonotype turned up many times. V is TRBV29-1 and J is TRBJ2-1, with TRBD2 matching over 7 bases. V lost 0 bases to trimming and J lost 5 bases; unmatched junction nucleotides: 10. Germline CDR1 SQVTM, CDR2 ANQGSEA. The CDR3 runs to 16 residues. The CDR3 spells CSVEDNLVAGNNEQFF. CDR3 nucleotides: TGCAGCGTTGAAGATAACTTAGTAGCGGGTAACAATGAGCAGTTCTTC.

This clonotype appeared many times. The chain recombines TRBV7-9 with TRBJ2-4; the match to TRBD2 covers 7 bases. J was trimmed by 13 bases and V by 5 bases; bases with no gene match: 14. Germline lookup yields CDR1 SEHNR and CDR2 FQNEAQ (reference sequence). The CDR3 is 14 amino acids. Here the CDR3 reads CASSPGLAVGEQYF. The CDR3 nucleotides are TGTGCCAGCAGCCCCGGGCTAGCGGTAGGAGAACAGTACTTC.

This clonotype has at least ten counts. J is TRBJ2-6 and V is TRBV6-5; tentative D call: TRBD2 (5 bases). The CDR3 spans 15 residues. Per germline, CDR1 MNHEY and CDR2 SVGAGI. V dropped 6 bases and J dropped 1 base, with 10 bases sitting between them. CDR3 loop: CASSPRESGANVLTF. CDR3 nucleotides: TGTGCCAGCAGCCCTAGGGAGTCTGGGGCCAACGTCCTGACTTTC.

This clonotype appeared many times. The gene calls are TRBV29-1 and TRBJ2-6, with 9 bases aligning to TRBD1. Germline V gene sequence: CDR1 SQVTM, CDR2 ANQGSEA. The V gene end was trimmed by 2 bases and the J gene end by 4 bases; junction bases not matched to a gene: 9. The CDR3 contains 17 residues. The CDR3 DNA is TGCAGCGTTGAAACCTGGGACAGGGTCTCCGGGGCCAACGTCCTGACTTTC. Translating gives CSVETWDRVSGANVLTF.

This clonotype was seen ten or more times. The chain carries TRBV24-1 and TRBJ2-7; 7 positions agree with TRBD1. Germline values: CDR1 KGHDR, CDR2 SFDVKD. The CDR3 is made up of 13 amino acids. With V trimmed by 5 bases and J by 6 bases, 6 bases remained unmatched. This chain's CDR3 is CATSVGTGVEQYF. DNA for the CDR3: TGTGCCACCAGTGTCGGAACAGGGGTCGAGCAGTACTTC.

There are many counts of this clonotype. This chain uses TRBV20-1 with TRBJ2-1, with D perhaps TRBD1 or TRBD2 (6 bases each). This CDR3 is 16 amino acids long. CDR1 is DFQATT and CDR2 is SNEGSKA in the germline V gene (reference sequence). The V end was cut by 1 base, the J end by 0 bases, with 13 bases between. Here the CDR3 reads CSARGGAASSYNEQFF. CDR3 nucleotides: TGCAGTGCTAGAGGGGGGGCGGCAAGCTCCTACAATGAGCAGTTCTTC.

Ten or more counts support this clonotype. The rearrangement links TRBV6-2 or TRBV6-3 to TRBJ2-2; D tentatively reads TRBD1 or TRBD2 (5 bases each). Per germline, CDR1 MNHEY and CDR2 SVGEGT. The V end lost 2 bases, the J end lost 5 bases, and 15 bases lay between the germline ends. This CDR3 is 16 amino acids long. CDR3 protein: CASSYLRGTRTGELFF. Written as DNA, the CDR3 is TGTGCCAGCAGTTACCTACGGGGCACGAGGACCGGGGAGCTGTTTTTT.

This clonotype has ten or more counts. The chain uses TRBV7-9 and TRBJ2-3; D tentatively fits TRBD1 or TRBD2 (6 bases each). From germline, CDR1 is SEHNR and CDR2 FQNEAQ (reference sequence). Trimming took 1 base from V and 2 from J, leaving 13 bases between them. This CDR3 is built from 16 residues. The CDR3 DNA reads TGTGCCAGCAGCTTAGGCGCGAGGGGGGCCACAGATACGCAGTATTTT. It specifies CASSLGARGATDTQYF.

This clonotype was recorded many times. J is TRBJ1-3 and V is TRBV7-8, with D tentatively TRBD1 (5 bases). V gave up 2 bases and J gave up 1 base, with 15 bases separating them. The germline gives CDR1 SGHVS, CDR2 FQNEAQ. The CDR3 sequence is 17 residues long. DNA for the CDR3: TGTGCCAGCAGCTTATCGAGGTGGAGGGGATCTGGAAACACCATATATTTT. This encodes CASSLSRWRGSGNTIYF. The full variable domain, completed using reference TRBV7-8 and TRBJ1-3, is GAGVSQSPRYKVAKRGQDVALRCDPISGHVSLFWYQQALGQGPEFLTYFQNEAQLDKSGLPSDRFFAERPEGSVSTLKIQRTQQEDSAVYLCASSLSRWRGSGNTIYFGEGSWLTVV.

The chain recombines TRBV21-1 with TRBJ2-7; the table's TRBD1 call for D was not verified on the DNA. TRBV21-1 constitutes a pseudogene. CDR3 length equals 16 residues. The CDR3: CASSKDPTPGWFEQYF. The CDR3 DNA follows: TGTGCCAGCAGCAAAGACCCGACCCCGGGGTGGTTCGAGCAGTACTTC.

Ten or more counts support this clonotype. The CDR3 sequence is CASNSRGPGYTF. The CDR3 DNA sequence: TGTGCCAGCAACTCCAGGGGGCCTGGCTACACCTTC. The J gene is TRBJ1-2, the V gene TRBV7-2, with 8 bases that match TRBD1. This CDR3 comprises 12 residues. CDR1 is SGHTA, CDR2 FQGNSA, per germline. The J segment lost 7 bases and the V segment lost 7 bases, leaving 5 bases of the junction unmatched. Filled out from reference TRBV7-2 and TRBJ1-2, the complete variable domain reads GAGVSQSPSNKVTEKGKDVELRCDPISGHTALYWYRQSLGQGLEFLIYFQGNSAPDKSGLPSDRFSAERTGGSVSTLTIQRTQQEDSAVYLCASNSRGPGYTFGSGTRLTVV.

This clonotype was observed many times. The chain is built from TRBV10-3 and TRBJ2-3; a possible D gene is TRBD1 (6 bases). V was trimmed by 7 bases and J by 2 bases, leaving 16 bases between them. Germline-derived CDR1 and CDR2 are ENHRY and SYGVKD. CDR3 length: 15 residues. CDR3 coding DNA: TGTGCCATCAAGATGACAGGCGAGTCCACAGATACGCAGTATTTT. Translation gives CAIKMTGESTDTQYF.

This clonotype has just a few counts. The V gene is TRBV25-1, the J gene TRBJ2-3; no reliable D call. CDR3 size: 15 residues. In germline, CDR1 is MGHDK, CDR2 SYGVNS. Trimming shortened V by 2 bases and J by 2 bases, and 11 bases separated the two germline ends. The CDR3 sequence: CASSEIEWPTDTQYF. CDR3 in DNA: TGTGCCAGCAGTGAAATCGAATGGCCCACAGATACGCAGTATTTT.

This clonotype was counted many times. The chain combines TRBV28 with TRBJ2-7; maybe TRBD2 (6 bases). V lost 8 bases to trimming and J lost 0 bases, with 11 bases between them. CDR1 MDHEN and CDR2 SYDVKM come from the germline V gene. This CDR3 is 13 amino acids long. CDR3 loop: CASCGVNSYEQYF. The DNA for the CDR3 is TGTGCCAGCTGCGGGGTGAACTCCTACGAGCAGTACTTC. The entire variable domain, with the rest obtained from reference TRBV28 and TRBJ2-7, is as follows: DVKVTQSSRYLVKRTGEKVFLECVQDMDHENMFWYRQDPGLGLRLIYFSYDVKMKEKGDIPEGYSVSREKKERFSLILESASTNQTSMYLCASCGVNSYEQYFGPGTRLTVT.

Worth noting for this clonotype: No conserved phenylalanine or tryptophan is present at the end of the CDR3, so a read error is the likely explanation. CDR3 loop: CASSPSPSSGGREQYL. CDR3 nucleotide sequence: TGTGCCAGCTCTCCTTCCCCCTCATCAGGGGGCCGGGAGCAGTACTTG. This chain uses TRBV18 with TRBJ2-7; 8 positions match TRBD1. The germline CDR1 and CDR2 sequences are KGHSH and LQKENI. Germline trimming cut 6 bases from V and 7 bases from J; bases unmatched to any gene: 17. CDR3 size: 16 residues.

At least ten counts were recorded for this clonotype. The genes are TRBV13 and TRBJ2-3, with a tentative D call TRBD2 (6 bases). CDR1 is PRHDT, CDR2 FYEKMQ, per germline (reference sequence). The V end lost 4 bases, the J end lost 2 bases, and 13 bases lay between the germline ends. The CDR3 totals 15 residues. CDR3 sequence reads: CASSSLLADTDTQYF. The CDR3 DNA follows: TGTGCCAGCAGCTCCCTCTTAGCGGACACAGATACGCAGTATTTT.

The rearrangement joins TRBV5-6 to TRBJ2-5; the D gene is possibly TRBD2 (5 bases). CDR3 length equals 17 residues. Germline assignment: CDR1 SGHDT and CDR2 YYEEEE. The V end lost 2 bases, the J end lost 5 bases, and 22 bases lay between the germline ends. CDR3 region: CASSFLAEAGRGETQYF. The CDR3 DNA reads as TGTGCCAGCAGCTTTCTCGCCGAGGCGGGTCGAGGGGAGACCCAGTACTTC.